This T cell receptor beta chain was identified during a study of T cell responses to AZD1222 COVID-19 vaccine. The germline gives CDR1 KGHDR, CDR2 SFDVKD. The CDR3 length is 15 residues. V lost 4 bases to trimming and J lost 2 bases; unmatched junction nucleotides: 4. Findings and caveats of the study: Close to half of all spike-specific TCRs reportedly target regions of the variants that are unmutated.

TCRdb keeps only in-frame clones here, not all; method: immunoSEQ multiplex PCR. The repertoire holds about 150,000 clones, more than 85% seen once, with approximately 3.3% in the top ten. Details on this clone: Its antigen is unidentified.

Material: peripheral blood, obtained 28 days after the second AZD1222 dose. This rearrangement joins TRBV24-1 to TRBJ1-5, with 7 positions matching TRBD1. This clonotype was sampled from an adult who received the AZD1222 COVID-19 vaccine. CDR3 sequence: CATSDITGGNQPQHF. CDR3 DNA: TGTGCCACCAGTGACATAACAGGGGGCAATCAGCCCCAGCATTTT.